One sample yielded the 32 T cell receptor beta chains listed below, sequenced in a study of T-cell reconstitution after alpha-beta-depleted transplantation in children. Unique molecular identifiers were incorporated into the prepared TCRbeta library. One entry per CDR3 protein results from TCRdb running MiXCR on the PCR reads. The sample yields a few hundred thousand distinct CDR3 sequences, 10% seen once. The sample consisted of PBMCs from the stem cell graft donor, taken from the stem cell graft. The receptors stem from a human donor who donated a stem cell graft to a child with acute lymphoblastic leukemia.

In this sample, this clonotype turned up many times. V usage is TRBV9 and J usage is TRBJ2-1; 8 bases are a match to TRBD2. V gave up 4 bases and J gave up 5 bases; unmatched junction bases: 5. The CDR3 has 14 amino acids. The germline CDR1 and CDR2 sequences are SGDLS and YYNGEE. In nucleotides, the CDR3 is TGTGCCAGCAGCCGTAGCGGGACGAACAATGAGCAGTTCTTC. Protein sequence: CASSRSGTNNEQFF. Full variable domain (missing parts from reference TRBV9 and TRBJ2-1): DSGVTQTPKHLITATGQRVTLRCSPRSGDLSVYWYQQSLDQGLQFLIQYYNGEERAKGNILERFSAQQFPDLHSELNLSSLELGDSALYFCASSRSGTNNEQFFGPGTRLTVL.

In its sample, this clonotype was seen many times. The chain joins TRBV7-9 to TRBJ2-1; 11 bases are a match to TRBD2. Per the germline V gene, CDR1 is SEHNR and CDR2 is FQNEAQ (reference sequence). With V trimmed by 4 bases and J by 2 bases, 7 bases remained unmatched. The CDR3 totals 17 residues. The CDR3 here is CASSYALTSGAYNEQFF. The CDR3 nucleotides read TGTGCCAGCAGCTACGCACTGACTAGCGGGGCCTACAATGAGCAGTTCTTC. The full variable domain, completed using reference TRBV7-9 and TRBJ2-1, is DTGVSQNPRHKITKRGQNVTFRCDPISEHNRLYWYRQTLGQGPEFLTYFQNEAQLEKSRLLSDRFSAERPKGSFSTLEIQRTEQGDSAMYLCASSYALTSGAYNEQFFGPGTRLTVL.

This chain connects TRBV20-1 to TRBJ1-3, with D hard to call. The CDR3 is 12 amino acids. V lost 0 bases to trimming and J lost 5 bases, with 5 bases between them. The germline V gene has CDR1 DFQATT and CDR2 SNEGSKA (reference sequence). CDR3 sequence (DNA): TGCAGTGCTAGAGAGGGAAGAAACACCATATATTTT. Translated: CSAREGRNTIYF.

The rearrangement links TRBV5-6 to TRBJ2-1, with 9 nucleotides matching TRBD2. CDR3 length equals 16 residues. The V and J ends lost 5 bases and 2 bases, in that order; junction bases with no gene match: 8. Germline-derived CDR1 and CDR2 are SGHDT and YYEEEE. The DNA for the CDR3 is TGTGCCAGCAGTTTCGGCGCGGGAGGGGCCTACAATGAGCAGTTCTTC. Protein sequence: CASSFGAGGAYNEQFF.

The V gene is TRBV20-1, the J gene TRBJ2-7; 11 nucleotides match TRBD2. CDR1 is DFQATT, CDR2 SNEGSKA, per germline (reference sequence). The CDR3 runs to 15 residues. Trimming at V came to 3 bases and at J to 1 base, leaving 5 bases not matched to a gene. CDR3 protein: CSASVAGGLSYEQYF. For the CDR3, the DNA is TGCAGTGCTAGTGTAGCGGGAGGGTTATCCTACGAGCAGTACTTC.

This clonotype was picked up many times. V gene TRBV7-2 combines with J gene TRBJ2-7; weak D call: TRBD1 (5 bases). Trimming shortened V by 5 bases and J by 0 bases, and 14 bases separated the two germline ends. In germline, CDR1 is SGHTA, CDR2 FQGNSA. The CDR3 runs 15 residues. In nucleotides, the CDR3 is TGTGCCAGCAGCCTCGACAGTAGAATCTCCTACGAGCAGTACTTC. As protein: CASSLDSRISYEQYF.

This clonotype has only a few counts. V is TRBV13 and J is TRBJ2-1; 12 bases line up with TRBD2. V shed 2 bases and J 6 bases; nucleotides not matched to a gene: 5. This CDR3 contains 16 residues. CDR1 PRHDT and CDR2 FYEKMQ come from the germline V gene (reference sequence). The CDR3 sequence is CASSLRLAGGGNEQFF. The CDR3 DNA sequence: TGTGCCAGCAGCTTACGCCTAGCGGGAGGGGGCAATGAGCAGTTCTTC. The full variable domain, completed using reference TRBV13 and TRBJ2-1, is AAGVIQSPRHLIKEKRETATLKCYPIPRHDTVYWYQQGPGQDPQFLISFYEKMQSDKGSIPDRFSAQQFSDYHSELNMSSLELGDSALYFCASSLRLAGGGNEQFFGPGTRLTVL.

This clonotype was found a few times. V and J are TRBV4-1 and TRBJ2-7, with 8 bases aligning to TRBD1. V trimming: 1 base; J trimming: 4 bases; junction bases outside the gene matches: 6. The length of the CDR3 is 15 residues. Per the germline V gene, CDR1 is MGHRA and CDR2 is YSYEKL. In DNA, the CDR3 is TGCGCCAGCAGCCAAGCAGGACAGGGAATTTACGAGCAGTACTTC. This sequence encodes CASSQAGQGIYEQYF.

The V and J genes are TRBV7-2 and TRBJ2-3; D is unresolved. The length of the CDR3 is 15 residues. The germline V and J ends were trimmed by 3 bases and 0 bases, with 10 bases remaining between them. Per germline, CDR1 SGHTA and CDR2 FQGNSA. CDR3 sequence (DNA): TGTGCCAGCAGCTTCGAGTACGGTAGCACAGATACGCAGTATTTT. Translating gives CASSFEYGSTDTQYF.

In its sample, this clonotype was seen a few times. CDR3 in amino acids: CASSSGRGGTWEQFF. In nucleotides, the CDR3 is TGTGCCAGCAGCTCCGGTAGGGGGGGAACTTGGGAGCAGTTCTTC. This chain joins TRBV7-2 and TRBJ2-1, with D possibly being TRBD2 (7 bases). This CDR3 spans 15 amino acids. Trimming stripped 4 bases from V and 10 bases from J, with 20 bases between. The germline gives CDR1 SGHTA, CDR2 FQGNSA.

As DNA, the CDR3 is TGTGCCACCAGCAACCTCTTAGCGGGGAACACAGATACGCAGTATTTT. Translated, it gives CATSNLLAGNTDTQYF. The genes are TRBV15 and TRBJ2-3, with 8 positions matching TRBD2. Looked up from germline, CDR1 is LNHNV and CDR2 is YYDKDF (reference sequence). Germline trimming cut 4 bases from V and 2 bases from J; bases unmatched to any gene: 8. The CDR3 loop spans 16 amino acids.

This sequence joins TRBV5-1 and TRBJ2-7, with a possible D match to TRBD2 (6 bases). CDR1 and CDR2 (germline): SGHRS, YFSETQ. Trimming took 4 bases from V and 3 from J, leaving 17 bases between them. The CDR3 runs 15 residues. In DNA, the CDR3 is TGCGCCAGCAGCCAGGCAGGGAGGACGGGCTACGAGCAGTACTTC. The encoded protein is CASSQAGRTGYEQYF.

CDR3 DNA: TGCAGTGCCCCGGACGGAGATGAAAAACTGTTTTTT. Protein sequence: CSAPDGDEKLFF. The V gene is TRBV20-1, the J gene TRBJ1-4; unclear D gene. Deletions cut 6 bases from V and 6 bases from J, with 11 bases between. Looked up from germline, CDR1 is DFQATT and CDR2 is SNEGSKA (reference sequence). The CDR3 extends over 12 amino acids.

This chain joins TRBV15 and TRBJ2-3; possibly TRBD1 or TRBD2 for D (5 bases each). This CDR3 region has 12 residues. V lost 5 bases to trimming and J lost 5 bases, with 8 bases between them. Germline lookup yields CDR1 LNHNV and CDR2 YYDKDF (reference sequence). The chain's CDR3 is CATSRGVDTQYF. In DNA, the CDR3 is TGTGCCACCAGCCGAGGGGTAGATACGCAGTATTTT.

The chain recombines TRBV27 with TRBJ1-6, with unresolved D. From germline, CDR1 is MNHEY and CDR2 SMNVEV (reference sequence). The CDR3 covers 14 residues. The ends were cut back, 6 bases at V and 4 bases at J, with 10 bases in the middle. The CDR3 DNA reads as TGTGCCAGCAGACCAACGGTGTATAATTCACCCCTCCACTTT. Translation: CASRPTVYNSPLHF.

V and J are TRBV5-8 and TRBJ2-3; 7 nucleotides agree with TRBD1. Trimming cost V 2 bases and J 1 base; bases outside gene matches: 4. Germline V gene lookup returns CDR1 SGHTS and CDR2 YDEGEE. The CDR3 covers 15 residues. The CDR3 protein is CASSFPGGGTDTQYF. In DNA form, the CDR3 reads TGTGCCAGCAGCTTTCCAGGGGGAGGCACAGATACGCAGTATTTT. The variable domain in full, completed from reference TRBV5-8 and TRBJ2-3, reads EAGVTQSPTHLIKTRGQQATLRCSPISGHTSVYWYQQALGLGLQFLLWYDEGEERNRGNFPPRFSGRQFPNYSSELNVNALELEDSALYLCASSFPGGGTDTQYFGPGTRLTVL.

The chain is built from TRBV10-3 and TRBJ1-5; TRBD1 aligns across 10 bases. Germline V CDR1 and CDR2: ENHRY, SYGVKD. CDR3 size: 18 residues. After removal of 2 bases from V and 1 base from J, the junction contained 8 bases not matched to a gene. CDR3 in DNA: TGTGCCATCAGTGAGCCAGGGACAGGGGTTTCCAGCAATCAGCCCCAGCATTTT. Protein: CAISEPGTGVSSNQPQHF.

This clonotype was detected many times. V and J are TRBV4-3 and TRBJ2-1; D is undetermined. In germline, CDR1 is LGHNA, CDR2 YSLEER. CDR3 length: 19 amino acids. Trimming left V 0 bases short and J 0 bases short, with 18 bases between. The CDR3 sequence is CASSQDPAWRTSSYNEQFF. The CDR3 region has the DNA TGCGCCAGCAGCCAAGATCCGGCTTGGCGGACGAGCTCCTACAATGAGCAGTTCTTC.

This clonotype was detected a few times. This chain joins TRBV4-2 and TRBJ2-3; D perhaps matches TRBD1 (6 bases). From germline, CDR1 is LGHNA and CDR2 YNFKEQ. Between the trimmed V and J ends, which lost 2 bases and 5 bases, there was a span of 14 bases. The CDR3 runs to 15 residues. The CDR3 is CASSQNLQGGDTQYF. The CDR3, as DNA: TGTGCCAGCAGCCAAAATCTCCAAGGGGGAGATACGCAGTATTTT.

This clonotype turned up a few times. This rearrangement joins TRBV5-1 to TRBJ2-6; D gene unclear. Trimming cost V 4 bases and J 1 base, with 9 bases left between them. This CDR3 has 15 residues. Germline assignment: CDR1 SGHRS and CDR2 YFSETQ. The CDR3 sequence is CASSPRSSGANVLTF. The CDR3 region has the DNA TGCGCCAGCAGCCCACGGAGTTCTGGGGCCAACGTCCTGACTTTC. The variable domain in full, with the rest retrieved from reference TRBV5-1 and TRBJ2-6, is KAGVTQTPRYLIKTRGQQVTLSCSPISGHRSVSWYQQTPGQGLQFLFEYFSETQRNKGNFPGRFSGRQFSNSRSEMNVSTLELGDSALYLCASSPRSSGANVLTFGAGSRLTVL.

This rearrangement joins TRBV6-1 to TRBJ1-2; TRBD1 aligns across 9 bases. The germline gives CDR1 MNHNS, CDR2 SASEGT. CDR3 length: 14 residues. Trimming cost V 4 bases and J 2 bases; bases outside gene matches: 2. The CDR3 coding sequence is TGTGCCAGCAGTGGACAGGGGGAGAACTATGGCTACACCTTC. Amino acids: CASSGQGENYGYTF.

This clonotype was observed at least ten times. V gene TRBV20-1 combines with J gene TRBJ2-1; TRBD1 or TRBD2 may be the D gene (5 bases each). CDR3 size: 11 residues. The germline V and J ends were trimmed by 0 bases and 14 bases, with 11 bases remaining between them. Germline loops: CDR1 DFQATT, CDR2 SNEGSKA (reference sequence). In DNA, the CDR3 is TGCAGTGCTAGAGATGGGACGCGAAAGTTCTTC. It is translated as CSARDGTRKFF.

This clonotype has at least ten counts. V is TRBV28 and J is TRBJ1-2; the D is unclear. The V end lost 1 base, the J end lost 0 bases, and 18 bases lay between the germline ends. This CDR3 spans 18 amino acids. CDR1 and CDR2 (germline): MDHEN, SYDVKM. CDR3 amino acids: CASSLYARGKEANYGYTF. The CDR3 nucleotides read TGTGCCAGCAGTTTATACGCCCGCGGGAAAGAAGCTAACTATGGCTACACCTTC.

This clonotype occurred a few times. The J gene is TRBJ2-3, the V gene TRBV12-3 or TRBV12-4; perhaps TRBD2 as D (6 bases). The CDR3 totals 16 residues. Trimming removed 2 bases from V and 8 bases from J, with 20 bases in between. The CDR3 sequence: CASSLTSGDAFGTQYF. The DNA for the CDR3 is TGTGCCAGCAGTTTAACGTCGGGAGATGCCTTTGGTACGCAGTATTTT.

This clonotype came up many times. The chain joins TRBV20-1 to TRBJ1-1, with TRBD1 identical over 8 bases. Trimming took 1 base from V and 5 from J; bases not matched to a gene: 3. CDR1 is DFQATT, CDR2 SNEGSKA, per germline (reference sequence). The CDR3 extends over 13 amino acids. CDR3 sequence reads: CSARVDRGTEAFF. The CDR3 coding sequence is TGCAGTGCTAGAGTAGACAGGGGAACTGAAGCTTTCTTT.

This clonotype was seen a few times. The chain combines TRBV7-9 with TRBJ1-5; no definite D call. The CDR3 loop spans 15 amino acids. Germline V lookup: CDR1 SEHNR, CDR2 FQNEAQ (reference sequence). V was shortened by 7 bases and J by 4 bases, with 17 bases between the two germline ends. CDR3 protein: CASTPIGQPNQPQHF. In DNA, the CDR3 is TGTGCCAGCACCCCGATTGGGCAGCCTAATCAGCCCCAGCATTTT. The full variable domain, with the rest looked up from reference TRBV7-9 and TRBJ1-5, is DTGVSQNPRHKITKRGQNVTFRCDPISEHNRLYWYRQTLGQGPEFLTYFQNEAQLEKSRLLSDRFSAERPKGSFSTLEIQRTEQGDSAMYLCASTPIGQPNQPQHFGDGTRLSIL.

The CDR3 bases are TGTGCCTGGAGCGATACTAGCCGGGAGCAGTTCTTC. Translating gives CAWSDTSREQFF. The chain couples TRBV30 to TRBJ2-1; TRBD2 might be the D (6 bases). The germline gives CDR1 GTSNPN, CDR2 SVGIG (reference sequence). Trimming cost V 3 bases and J 10 bases, with 13 bases left between them. This CDR3 region has 12 residues.

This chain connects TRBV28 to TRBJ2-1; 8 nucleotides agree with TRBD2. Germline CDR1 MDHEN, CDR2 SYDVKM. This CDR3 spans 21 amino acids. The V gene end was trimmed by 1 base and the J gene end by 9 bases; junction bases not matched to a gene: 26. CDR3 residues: CASSLYARTGLTSGNVGEQFF. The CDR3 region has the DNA TGTGCCAGCAGTTTATACGCCCGAACGGGGCTCACTAGCGGCAACGTGGGTGAGCAGTTCTTC.

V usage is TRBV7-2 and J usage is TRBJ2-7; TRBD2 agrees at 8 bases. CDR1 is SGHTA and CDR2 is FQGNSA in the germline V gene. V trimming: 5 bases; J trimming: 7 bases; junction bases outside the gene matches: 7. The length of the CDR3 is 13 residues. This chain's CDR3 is CASSAGGLFEQYF. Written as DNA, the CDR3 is TGTGCCAGCAGCGCGGGGGGCCTCTTTGAGCAGTACTTC. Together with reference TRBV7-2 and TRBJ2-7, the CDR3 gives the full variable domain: GAGVSQSPSNKVTEKGKDVELRCDPISGHTALYWYRQSLGQGLEFLIYFQGNSAPDKSGLPSDRFSAERTGGSVSTLTIQRTQQEDSAVYLCASSAGGLFEQYFGPGTRLTVT.

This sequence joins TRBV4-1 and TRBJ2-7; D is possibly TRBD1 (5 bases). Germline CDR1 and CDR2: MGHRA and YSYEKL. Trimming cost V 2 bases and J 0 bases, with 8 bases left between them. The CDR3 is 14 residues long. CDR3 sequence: CASSQNRISYEQYF. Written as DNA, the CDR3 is TGCGCCAGCAGCCAAAACAGGATCTCCTACGAGCAGTACTTC.

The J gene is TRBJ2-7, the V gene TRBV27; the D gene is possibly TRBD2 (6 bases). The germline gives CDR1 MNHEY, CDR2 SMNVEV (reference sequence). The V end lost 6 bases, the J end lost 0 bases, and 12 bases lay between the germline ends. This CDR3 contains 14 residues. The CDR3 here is CASSVRDSSYEQYF. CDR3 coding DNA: TGTGCCAGCAGCGTCCGGGACTCCTCCTACGAGCAGTACTTC.

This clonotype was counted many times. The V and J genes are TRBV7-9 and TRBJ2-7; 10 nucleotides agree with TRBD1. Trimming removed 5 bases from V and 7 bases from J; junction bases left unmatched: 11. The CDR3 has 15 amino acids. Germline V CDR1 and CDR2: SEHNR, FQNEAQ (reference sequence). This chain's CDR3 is CASSPARQGAGEQYF. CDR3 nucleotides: TGTGCCAGCAGCCCCGCGAGACAGGGGGCGGGAGAGCAGTACTTC. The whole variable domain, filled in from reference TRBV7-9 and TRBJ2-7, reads DTGVSQNPRHKITKRGQNVTFRCDPISEHNRLYWYRQTLGQGPEFLTYFQNEAQLEKSRLLSDRFSAERPKGSFSTLEIQRTEQGDSAMYLCASSPARQGAGEQYFGPGTRLTVT.